The 7 T cell receptor beta chains presented below share a single source sample, sequenced in a study of shared clonotypes between healthy human individuals. Only in-frame clones appear in the TCRdb table, and some are missing; sequencing was by immunoSEQ multiplex PCR. This sample has roughly 2 million clones; 90% to 95% occur once, and the top ten carry more than 0.1%. The sequenced sample consisted of naive CD4+ T cells sorted from blood. The subset: CD45RA+ positively selected. The source is a man in his late teens or twenties in good health.

The chain carries TRBV30 and TRBJ1-1; 8 positions agree with TRBD1. From germline, CDR1 is GTSNPN and CDR2 SVGIG (reference sequence). V shed 2 bases, J shed 1 base, and the junction held 9 bases outside the gene matches. The CDR3 loop spans 16 amino acids. CDR3 sequence (DNA): TGTGCCTGGAGTCCTGGGACAGGAACCTGGAACACTGAAGCTTTCTTT. This gives the protein CAWSPGTGTWNTEAFF.

In nucleotides, the CDR3 is TGTGCCTGGGCGGGGGACAGGGGTTTTTTGACCGGGGAGCTGTTTTTT. Translated, it gives CAWAGDRGFLTGELFF. The chain links TRBV30 to TRBJ2-2; TRBD1 agrees at 10 bases. Germline V gene lookup returns CDR1 GTSNPN and CDR2 SVGIG (reference sequence). V lost 5 bases, J lost 5 bases, and 11 bases stayed unmatched. The CDR3 spans 16 residues. The whole variable domain, filled in from reference TRBV30 and TRBJ2-2, reads SQTIHQWPATLVQPVGSPLSLECTVEGTSNPNLYWYRQAAGRGLQLLFYSVGIGQISSEVPQNLSASRPQDRQFILSSKKLLLSDSGFYLCAWAGDRGFLTGELFFGEGSRLTVL.

As to this clone: Since a much larger clone is just one base distant, this may be a read error. Other DNA sequences in the sample encode the same CDR3. J is TRBJ1-3 and V is TRBV20-1; unclear D gene. Trimming took 2 bases from V and 1 from J, leaving 0 bases between them. The CDR3 contains 11 residues. The germline CDR1 and CDR2 sequences are DFQATT and SNEGSKA (reference sequence). Written as DNA, the CDR3 is TGCAGTGCTAGATCTGGAAACACCATATATTTT. Amino acids: CSARSGNTIYF.

The rearrangement uses TRBV5-4 and TRBJ2-5, with no clear D. CDR1 is SGHNT and CDR2 is YYREEE in the germline V gene (reference sequence). The V end was cut by 0 bases, the J end by 10 bases, with 10 bases between. This CDR3 region has 12 residues. In nucleotides, the CDR3 is TGTGCCAGCAGCTTGGATCAGGTGGACCAGTACTTC. Translation: CASSLDQVDQYF.

This chain connects TRBV6-4 to TRBJ2-1, with TRBD2 identical over 9 bases. CDR1 and CDR2 from the germline V gene are MRHNA and SNTAGT. V shed 2 bases, J shed 0 bases, and the junction held 23 bases outside the gene matches. The CDR3 has 23 amino acids. The CDR3 DNA reads TGTGCCAGCAGTGACCAGGGACGGACAGCGGGAGGTCCCCGGACGAGCTCCTACAATGAGCAGTTCTTC. Encoded protein: CASSDQGRTAGGPRTSSYNEQFF.

J is TRBJ1-5 and V is TRBV12-5; D call uncertain. The V end lost 3 bases, the J end lost 0 bases, and 9 bases lay between the germline ends. In germline, CDR1 is LGHNT, CDR2 FRNRAP. This CDR3 contains 15 residues. The CDR3 region is CASGFHLDSNQPQHF. The CDR3 bases are TGTGCTAGTGGTTTTCACCTGGATAGCAATCAGCCCCAGCATTTT. The full variable domain, rest sourced from reference TRBV12-5 and TRBJ1-5, is DARVTQTPRHKVTEMGQEVTMRCQPILGHNTVFWYRQTMMQGLELLAYFRNRAPLDDSGMPKDRFSAEMPDATLATLKIQPSEPRDSAVYFCASGFHLDSNQPQHFGDGTRLSIL.

The rearrangement joins TRBV7-2 to TRBJ2-7, with 14 bases fitting TRBD2. The CDR3 spans 17 residues. Germline values: CDR1 SGHTA, CDR2 FQGNSA. The trim removed 2 bases at V and 6 bases at J, leaving 9 bases unmatched. The CDR3 is CASSLLGQGLAGVEQYF. The CDR3 bases are TGTGCCAGCAGCTTATTGGGCCAGGGACTAGCGGGAGTCGAGCAGTACTTC.